This is a list of T cell receptor beta chains from one sample in a study of Graves' ophthalmopathy and Graves' hyperthyroidism. TCRdb analysed the multiplex PCR reads with MiXCR anew, one entry per CDR3 protein. Seen here are approximately 410,000 distinct CDR3 sequences, 15% observed once, and the top ten hold around 7%. Sequencing was done on a sample of peripheral blood. The receptors were sampled from a woman aged 18-35 years with stable Graves' hyperthyroidism. The CDR3 runs from the conserved cysteine through the conserved F or W. A D gene is named only where the DNA matches it firmly. Size values are once, few and many counts, or a class for expanded clones, and some rows have none.

clone_size	d_call	j_call	v_call	cdr3_nt	cdr3_aa
once	-	TRBJ2-2	TRBV6-2/TRBV6-3	TGTGCCAGCAGCTCAGTGGACAAGGACACCGGGGAGCTGTTTTTT	CASSSVDKDTGELFF
-	TRBD2	TRBJ2-5	TRBV10-3	TGTGCCATCGGGGGTAGCGGGGGTCAAGAGACCCAGTACTTC	CAIGGSGGQETQYF
many	TRBD2	TRBJ2-5	TRBV11-2	TGTGCCAGCAGCCGGACTAGCGGGGCCGAAAGGACCCAGTACTTC	CASSRTSGAERTQYF
-	-	TRBJ1-1	TRBV6-2/TRBV6-3	TGTGCCACCGGGTCACAGGGATCGACCACTGAAGCTTTCTTT	CATGSQGSTTEAFF
many	TRBD1	TRBJ2-7	TRBV20-1	TGCAGTGCTAGATCCCGACAGGGGCCCTACGAGCAGTACTTC	CSARSRQGPYEQYF
many	-	TRBJ1-2	TRBV27	TGTGCCAGCAGTTTAGCCCCCGGGACCAACTATGGCTACACCTTC	CASSLAPGTNYGYTF
many	-	TRBJ1-2	TRBV29-1	TGCAGCGTTAGGCGCGCACAGGGAAACTATGGCTACACCTTC	CSVRRAQGNYGYTF
many	TRBD1	TRBJ2-5	TRBV15	TGTGCCACCAGCAGGGACCGACAGGGAAGCCAAGAGACCCAGTACTTC	CATSRDRQGSQETQYF
-	TRBD1	TRBJ1-5	TRBV12-3/TRBV12-4	TGTGCCAGCAGTTTAGCCAACAGGGGGAGCGATCAGCCCCAGCATTTT	CASSLANRGSDQPQHF
few	TRBD2	TRBJ2-5	TRBV4-1	TGCGCCAGCAGCCACCTTCTAGCGGGGCTCCAAGAGACCCAGTACTTC	CASSHLLAGLQETQYF
many	-	TRBJ1-5	TRBV24-1	TGTGCCACCTCCTCGGGGCGCAATCAGCCCCAGCATTTT	CATSSGRNQPQHF
few	TRBD1	TRBJ2-2	TRBV7-3	TGTGCCAGCAGCTCCTTTCGGGTCGGGACAGGGCAGCTGTTTTTT	CASSSFRVGTGQLFF
-	TRBD2	TRBJ2-3	TRBV13	TGTGCCAGCAGCCCCGGGACTAGCGGGGTGTTAGATACGCAGTATTTT	CASSPGTSGVLDTQYF
many	-	TRBJ1-5	TRBV12-3/TRBV12-4	TGTGCCAGCAGTACAGGGTGGCAGCCCCAGCATTTT	CASSTGWQPQHF
-	TRBD1	TRBJ2-4	TRBV3-1	TGTGCCAGCAGCCAAAGGGACAGTAACATTCAGTACTTC	CASSQRDSNIQYF
many	TRBD2	TRBJ2-7	TRBV6-2/TRBV6-3	TGTGCCAGCAGTCACCTCCGAGGACTAGCGGGGCGCTACGAGCAGTACTTC	CASSHLRGLAGRYEQYF
many	-	TRBJ1-1	TRBV6-1	TGTGCCAGCAGTGAAAGTCGGGCTACTGAAGCTTTCTTT	CASSESRATEAFF
many	TRBD1	TRBJ1-6	TRBV6-4	TGTGCCAGTCAGACGGACAGGGGCAACAATTCACCCCTCCACTTT	CASQTDRGNNSPLHF
many	TRBD2	TRBJ2-7	TRBV2	TGTGCCAGCAGCCGAAGCGGGGAGCGAACCTACGAGCAGTACTTC	CASSRSGERTYEQYF
-	-	TRBJ1-1	TRBV4-1	TGCGCCAGCAGCCAAAGGACCCGGCCGGCTGAAGCTTTCTTT	CASSQRTRPAEAFF
many	-	TRBJ1-6	TRBV7-2	TGTGCCAGCAGCTACCTAGCAGGGTTGGGTAATTCACCCCTCCACTTT	CASSYLAGLGNSPLHF
many	TRBD2	TRBJ2-7	TRBV12-3/TRBV12-4	TGTGCCAGCAGTTGGACTAGCGGGGGGTCCTACGAGCAGTACTTC	CASSWTSGGSYEQYF
many	TRBD2	TRBJ2-7	TRBV19	TGTGCCAGTCCCGGGACTAGCTCGCGGTTCCGCTACGAGCAGTACTTC	CASPGTSSRFRYEQYF
many	TRBD1	TRBJ1-5	TRBV20-1	TGCAGTGTTGCGCAGGGGGTAGGAAATCAGCCCCAGCATTTT	CSVAQGVGNQPQHF
-	-	TRBJ2-4	TRBV10-3	TGTGCCATCAGTGAGTCCGGGGCTCAAAACATTCAGTACTTC	CAISESGAQNIQYF
many	TRBD1	TRBJ2-5	TRBV12-3/TRBV12-4	TGTGCCAGCAGTTTTCGACAGGGGGCAGAGACCCAGTACTTC	CASSFRQGAETQYF
many	TRBD1	TRBJ2-5	TRBV11-2	TGTGCCAGCAGCTTACAACAGGGGACCGGGGAGACCCAGTACTTC	CASSLQQGTGETQYF
many	TRBD1	TRBJ1-5	TRBV6-2/TRBV6-3	TGTGCCAGCAGCCAGGGACAGGGTGCCCAGCCCCAGCATTTT	CASSQGQGAQPQHF
many	-	TRBJ2-7	TRBV7-8	TGTGCCAGCAGCTTGAGGCAGGCCCACGAGCAGTACTTC	CASSLRQAHEQYF
many	-	TRBJ2-7	TRBV6-2/TRBV6-3	TGTGCCAGCAGTTTTACGGGGATCTACGCGCAGTACTTC	CASSFTGIYAQYF
many	TRBD2	TRBJ2-5	TRBV6-1	TGTGCCAGCAGTAAGTCGGGACTAGCGGACCAAGAGACCCAGTACTTC	CASSKSGLADQETQYF
many	-	TRBJ2-5	TRBV20-1	TGCAGTGCTAGGAAGATTGGGGAGACCCAGTACTTC	CSARKIGETQYF
many	-	TRBJ1-5	TRBV6-1	TGTGCCAGCACCCGAAGGAGGGCCAGCAATCAGCCCCAGCATTTT	CASTRRRASNQPQHF
many	TRBD1	TRBJ1-2	TRBV19	TGTGCCAGTACCCTAGGGACAGGATATGGCTACACCTTC	CASTLGTGYGYTF